The 20 T cell receptor beta chains below all came from one sample that was sequenced in a study of Ad26.COV2.S vaccination and SARS-CoV-2 variants. Clones were read by immunoSEQ multiplex PCR, and TCRdb kept only the in-frame ones, dropping some. The table shows hundreds of thousands of clones, with 80% to 90% occurring only once. Treatment described: around 19 received Ad26.COV2.S at low or high dose, single or two shots; roughly 5 received placebo; per-sample allocation not given. The samples were gathered on day 63 after the first injection of vaccine or placebo. Sequenced here: peripheral blood, sampled in a trial of Ad26.COV2.S vaccine versus placebo. The receptors shown here come from a person between 18 and 65 years old who received the Ad26.COV2.S COVID-19 vaccine or a placebo.

This chain uses TRBV15 with TRBJ2-7; D is possibly TRBD2 (5 bases). Trimming took off 0 bases at V and 4 bases at J, with 13 bases between the two ends. Germline values: CDR1 LNHNV, CDR2 YYDKDF (reference sequence). This CDR3 region has 15 residues. In DNA, the CDR3 is TGTGCCACCAGCAGAGATCGTCAACTAGTGTACGAGCAGTACTTC. Residues: CATSRDRQLVYEQYF.

This clone was counted many times. The V call is TRBV7-2, the J call TRBJ2-7, with 12 bases aligning to TRBD2. The CDR3 sequence is 16 residues long. J gave up 2 bases and V 1 base, and 3 bases lay outside the gene matches. Looked up from germline, CDR1 is SGHTA and CDR2 is FQGNSA. The CDR3 nucleotides are TGTGCCAGCAGCTTAGGGGCTAGCGGGGGGGCCTACGAGCAGTACTTC. Its translation is CASSLGASGGAYEQYF.

V and J are TRBV5-1 and TRBJ2-6, with D unresolved. The CDR3 has 14 residues. Germline CDR1 SGHRS, CDR2 YFSETQ. Trimming removed 5 bases at V and 0 bases at J, with 6 bases between. CDR3 in amino acids: CASSVFSGANVLTF. CDR3 nucleotide sequence: TGCGCCAGCAGTGTCTTCTCTGGGGCCAACGTCCTGACTTTC.

The chain employs TRBV5-6 and TRBJ2-7; 12 bases map to TRBD2. The CDR3 length is 15 residues. CDR1 is SGHDT and CDR2 is YYEEEE in the germline V gene. The J segment lost 2 bases and the V segment lost 2 bases, leaving 2 bases of the junction unmatched. The CDR3 bases are TGTGCCAGCAGCTTACTAGCGGGGGGACCCTACGAGCAGTACTTC. Amino acid sequence: CASSLLAGGPYEQYF. Filled out from reference TRBV5-6 and TRBJ2-7, the complete variable domain reads DAGVTQSPTHLIKTRGQQVTLRCSPKSGHDTVSWYQQALGQGPQFIFQYYEEEERQRGNFPDRFSGHQFPNYSSELNVNALLLGDSALYLCASSLLAGGPYEQYFGPGTRLTVT.

V gene TRBV7-2 combines with J gene TRBJ1-2, with D hard to call. The germline CDR1 and CDR2 sequences are SGHTA and FQGNSA. Trimming pared 2 bases from V and 8 bases from J, leaving 9 bases between. This CDR3 has 12 residues. CDR3 region: CASSLYPGGYTF. The CDR3 nucleotides are TGTGCCAGCAGCTTATACCCTGGGGGCTACACCTTC.

The chain couples TRBV18 to TRBJ1-1; no reliable D call. CDR3 size: 15 residues. Germline loops: CDR1 KGHSH, CDR2 LQKENI. Trimming left V 1 base short and J 2 bases short, with 11 bases between. Here the CDR3 reads CASSPRTQTNTEAFF. The CDR3 nucleotides are TGTGCCAGCTCACCACGGACGCAGACCAACACTGAAGCTTTCTTT. Full variable domain (outside the CDR3, taken from reference TRBV18 and TRBJ1-1): NAGVMQNPRHLVRRRGQEARLRCSPMKGHSHVYWYRQLPEEGLKFMVYLQKENIIDESGMPKERFSAEFPKEGPSILRIQQVVRGDSAAYFCASSPRTQTNTEAFFGQGTRLTVV.

This clone was found once. The rearrangement uses TRBV12-5 and TRBJ2-3; D remains ambiguous. This CDR3 contains 14 residues. V dropped 7 bases and J dropped 4 bases, with 15 bases sitting between them. The germline V gene encodes CDR1 LGHNT and CDR2 FRNRAP. The CDR3 coding sequence is TGTGCTAGTGCCCTAGACCACCTCGCAGATACGCAGTATTTT. Amino acids: CASALDHLADTQYF.

The rearrangement links TRBV5-1 to TRBJ1-1, with a tentative D call TRBD1 (5 bases). The germline V and J ends were trimmed by 4 bases and 3 bases, with 13 bases remaining between them. The CDR3 is made up of 14 amino acids. Germline loops: CDR1 SGHRS, CDR2 YFSETQ. In DNA, the CDR3 is TGCGCCAGCAGCCCATCCTGGGGGGACACTGAAGCTTTCTTT. Translation gives CASSPSWGDTEAFF.

The table lists this clone with a count of one. The J gene is TRBJ1-1, the V gene TRBV18; D is uncertain. Germline V gene lookup returns CDR1 KGHSH and CDR2 LQKENI. Trimming stripped 0 bases from V and 8 bases from J, with 16 bases between. This CDR3 is built from 15 residues. CDR3 residues: CASSPPSVQSTEAFF. Written as DNA, the CDR3 is TGTGCCAGCTCACCACCGTCAGTTCAAAGTACAGAAGCTTTCTTT.

This clone was picked up one time. The CDR3 is CATRTPLAGGETQYF. The CDR3 nucleotides are TGTGCCACCCGAACCCCGCTAGCGGGGGGAGAGACCCAGTACTTC. The chain recombines TRBV13 with TRBJ2-5; TRBD2 agrees at 11 bases. The CDR3 covers 15 residues. V dropped 10 bases and J dropped 4; count of bases not matched to a gene: 11. CDR1 and CDR2 from the germline V gene are PRHDT and FYEKMQ (reference sequence).

J is TRBJ1-3 and V is TRBV7-8, with D perhaps TRBD1 (5 bases). This CDR3 is built from 15 residues. V lost 1 base, J lost 2 bases, and 9 bases lay in between. Germline CDR1 and CDR2: SGHVS and FQNEAQ. This CDR3 is CASSLGDLAGNTIYF. The CDR3 DNA reads as TGTGCCAGCAGCTTAGGGGACTTAGCTGGAAACACCATATATTTT.

The chain is built from TRBV27 and TRBJ2-2; TRBD1 is a possible D gene (5 bases). Germline lookup yields CDR1 MNHEY and CDR2 SMNVEV (reference sequence). The V end lost 6 bases, the J end lost 6 bases, and 8 bases lay between the germline ends. CDR3 length equals 12 residues. The CDR3 coding sequence is TGTGCCAGCAGCAAGGGGCCCGGGGAGCTGTTTTTT. Its protein product is CASSKGPGELFF.

This clone has just one count. The V gene is TRBV6-5, the J gene TRBJ1-2; D not certain. The CDR3 is made up of 15 amino acids. Trimming stripped 2 bases from V and 0 bases from J, with 10 bases between. Germline lookup yields CDR1 MNHEY and CDR2 SVGAGI. CDR3 sequence (DNA): TGTGCCAGCAGTTACAACCCCCTAGCTAACTATGGCTACACCTTC. Translation: CASSYNPLANYGYTF.

The rearrangement links TRBV6-2 or TRBV6-3 to TRBJ1-5; 8 bases fit TRBD1. CDR1 and CDR2 from the germline V gene are MNHEY and SVGEGT. The CDR3 is 16 residues long. V lost 4 bases, J lost 7 bases, and 12 bases stayed unmatched. The CDR3 DNA reads TGTGCCAGCAGTTTCAAAGGACAGGGAGTAGGCCAGCCCCAGCATTTT. This gives the protein CASSFKGQGVGQPQHF.

Only one count was recorded for this clone. The chain recombines TRBV24-1 with TRBJ2-5; TRBD2 is a possible D gene (5 bases). This CDR3 has 17 amino acids. The germline V and J ends were trimmed by 5 bases and 0 bases, with 18 bases remaining between them. The germline gives CDR1 KGHDR, CDR2 SFDVKD. This chain's CDR3 is CATSGLDWKQHQETQYF. The CDR3 nucleotides read TGTGCCACCAGTGGGTTGGACTGGAAACAACACCAAGAGACCCAGTACTTC.

The rearrangement uses TRBV29-1 and TRBJ2-7, with 8 bases aligning to TRBD2. CDR1 and CDR2 from the germline V gene are SQVTM and ANQGSEA. The CDR3 is made up of 14 amino acids. V lost 7 bases, J lost 7 bases, and 15 bases stayed unmatched. DNA for the CDR3: TGCAGCGCCGGGTTCGGGGGGACTAGAGTTGAGCAGTACTTC. Its protein is CSAGFGGTRVEQYF.

This chain uses TRBV4-2 with TRBJ2-2, with 11 bases fitting TRBD2. The J segment lost 6 bases and the V segment lost 0 bases, leaving 6 bases of the junction unmatched. Per germline, CDR1 LGHNA and CDR2 YNFKEQ. The CDR3 covers 17 residues. CDR3 residues: CASSQDVAGGSAGELFF. The CDR3 region has the DNA TGTGCCAGCAGCCAAGATGTAGCGGGAGGGTCCGCCGGGGAGCTGTTTTTT.

V is TRBV6-4 and J is TRBJ2-2, with D uncertain. CDR1 is MRHNA and CDR2 is SNTAGT in the germline V gene. The CDR3 totals 16 residues. V dropped 6 bases and J dropped 2 bases, with 16 bases sitting between them. CDR3 bases: TGTGCCAGCAGCGCCATAGGCGGCTTAAACACCGGGGAGCTGTTTTTT. This translates into CASSAIGGLNTGELFF.

The chain recombines TRBV3-1 (or the pseudogene TRBV3-2) with TRBJ1-5, with D tentatively TRBD1 (6 bases). The CDR3 runs to 14 residues. Germline loops: CDR1 LGHDT, CDR2 YNNKEL (reference sequence). V was shortened by 4 bases and J by 1 base, with 8 bases between the two germline ends. Written as DNA, the CDR3 is TGTGCCAGCAGCCGGGACACCAGCAATCAGCCCCAGCATTTT. Protein product: CASSRDTSNQPQHF.

V is TRBV15 and J is TRBJ1-2, with D perhaps matching TRBD1 (6 bases). Trimming stripped 0 bases from V and 8 bases from J, with 16 bases between. The CDR3 is 15 residues long. CDR1 LNHNV and CDR2 YYDKDF come from the germline V gene (reference sequence). The CDR3 DNA follows: TGTGCCACCAGCAGAGATCTCGCAGGGGCTCTCGGCTACACCTTC. Residues: CATSRDLAGALGYTF.